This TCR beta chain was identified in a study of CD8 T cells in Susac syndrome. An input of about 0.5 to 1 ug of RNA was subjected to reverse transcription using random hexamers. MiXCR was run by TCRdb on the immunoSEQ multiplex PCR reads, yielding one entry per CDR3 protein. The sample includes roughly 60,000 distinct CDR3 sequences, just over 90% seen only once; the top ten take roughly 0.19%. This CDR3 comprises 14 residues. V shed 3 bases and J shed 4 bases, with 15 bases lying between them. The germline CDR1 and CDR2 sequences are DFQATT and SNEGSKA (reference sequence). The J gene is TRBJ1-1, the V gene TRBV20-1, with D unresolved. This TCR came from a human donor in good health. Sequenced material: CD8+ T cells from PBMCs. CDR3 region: CSASEALRSTEAFF. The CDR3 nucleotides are TGCAGTGCTAGTGAGGCACTTAGGAGCACTGAAGCTTTCTTT.